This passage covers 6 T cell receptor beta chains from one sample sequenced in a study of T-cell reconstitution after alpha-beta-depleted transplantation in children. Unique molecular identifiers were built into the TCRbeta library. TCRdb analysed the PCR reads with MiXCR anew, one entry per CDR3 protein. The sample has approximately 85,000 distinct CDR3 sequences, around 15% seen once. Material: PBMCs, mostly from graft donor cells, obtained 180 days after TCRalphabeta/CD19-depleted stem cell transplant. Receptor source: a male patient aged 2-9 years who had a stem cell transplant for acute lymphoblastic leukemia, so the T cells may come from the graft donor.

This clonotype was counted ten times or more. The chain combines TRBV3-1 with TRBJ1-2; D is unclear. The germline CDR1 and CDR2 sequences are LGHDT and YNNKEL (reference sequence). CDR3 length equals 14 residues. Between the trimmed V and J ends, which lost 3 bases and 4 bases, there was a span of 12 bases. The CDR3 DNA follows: TGTGCCAGCAGCCAGGAGGCGGGCCCCTATGGCTACACCTTC. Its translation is CASSQEAGPYGYTF.

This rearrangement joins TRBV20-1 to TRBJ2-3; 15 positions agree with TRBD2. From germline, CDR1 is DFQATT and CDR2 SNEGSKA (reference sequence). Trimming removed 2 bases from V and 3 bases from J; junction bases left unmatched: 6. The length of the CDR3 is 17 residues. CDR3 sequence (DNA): TGCAGTGCTAGACCCCTGGGACTAGCGGGGGGAACAGATACGCAGTATTTT. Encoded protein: CSARPLGLAGGTDTQYF.

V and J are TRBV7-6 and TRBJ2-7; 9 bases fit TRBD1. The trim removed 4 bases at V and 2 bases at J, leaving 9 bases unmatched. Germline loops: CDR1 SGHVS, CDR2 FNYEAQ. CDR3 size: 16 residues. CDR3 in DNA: TGTGCCAGCAGCTATCTACAGGGGGCGAATGCCTACGAGCAGTACTTC. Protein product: CASSYLQGANAYEQYF.

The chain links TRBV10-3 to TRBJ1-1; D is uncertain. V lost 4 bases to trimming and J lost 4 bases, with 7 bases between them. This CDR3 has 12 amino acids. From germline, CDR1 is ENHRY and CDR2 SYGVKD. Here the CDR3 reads CAISGSGTEAFF. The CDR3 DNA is TGTGCCATCAGTGGCTCAGGCACTGAAGCTTTCTTT.

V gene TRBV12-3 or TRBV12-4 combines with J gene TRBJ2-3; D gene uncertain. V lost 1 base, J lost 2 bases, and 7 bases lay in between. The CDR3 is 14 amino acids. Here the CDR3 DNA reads TGTGCCAGCAGTTTAGGTGTAGTCACAGATACGCAGTATTTT. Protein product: CASSLGVVTDTQYF.

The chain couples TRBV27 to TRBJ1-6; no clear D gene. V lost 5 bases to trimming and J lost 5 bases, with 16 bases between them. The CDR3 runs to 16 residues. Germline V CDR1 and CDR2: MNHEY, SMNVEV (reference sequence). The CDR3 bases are TGTGCCAGCAGTATTACGGTGGGTGGTCATAATTCACCCCTCCACTTT. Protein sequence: CASSITVGGHNSPLHF.